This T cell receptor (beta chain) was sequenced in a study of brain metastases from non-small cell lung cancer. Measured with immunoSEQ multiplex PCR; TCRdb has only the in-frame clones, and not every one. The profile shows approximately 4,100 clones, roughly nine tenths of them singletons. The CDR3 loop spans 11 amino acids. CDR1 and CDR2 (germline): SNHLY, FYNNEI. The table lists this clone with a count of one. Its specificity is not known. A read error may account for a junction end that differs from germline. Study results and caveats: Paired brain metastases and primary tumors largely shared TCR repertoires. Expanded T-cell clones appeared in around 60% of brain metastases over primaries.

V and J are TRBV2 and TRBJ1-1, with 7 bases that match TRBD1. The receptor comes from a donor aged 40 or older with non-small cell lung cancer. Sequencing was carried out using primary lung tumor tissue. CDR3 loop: CASSGQALFVF. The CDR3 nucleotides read TGTGCCAGCAGCGGACAGGCCCTTTTTGTCTTT.